This TCR beta chain was captured by sequencing in a study of PD-1 blockade in classical Hodgkin lymphoma. Study context: On a schedule of every 2 weeks, patients received nivolumab 3 mg/kg intravenously. Study results and caveats: Newly diagnosed patients had baseline TCR diversity that was reportedly lower than that of healthy donors. The study found complete responders had baseline diversity similar to newly diagnosed patients.

Sequenced by immunoSEQ multiplex PCR; TCRdb stores in-frame clones only, minus some. The sample includes about 24,000 clones, approximately 80% of them seen just once. The time point here: cycle 4 day 1 (C4D1), after around six weeks of nivolumab. Exposure to brentuximab vedotin varied, and each patient had relapsed following autologous stem cell transplantation. Complete response, partial response or progressive disease made up the best responses. For this clone: Its antigen remains unidentified.

Trimming left V 0 bases short and J 8 bases short, with 13 bases between. Germline V gene sequence: CDR1 GTSNPN, CDR2 SVGIG (reference sequence). The CDR3 sequence is 14 residues long. Here the sequenced sample was peripheral blood mononuclear cells (PBMCs), taken before the fourth cycle of nivolumab. The gene calls are TRBV30 and TRBJ1-4; tentatively, D is TRBD1 (5 bases). This TCR was recovered from a human donor with classical Hodgkin lymphoma. DNA for the CDR3: TGTGCCTGGAGTGTACTTGGGGGGGGAGAAAAACTGTTTTTT. This codes for CAWSVLGGGEKLFF. Filled out from reference TRBV30 and TRBJ1-4, the complete variable domain reads SQTIHQWPATLVQPVGSPLSLECTVEGTSNPNLYWYRQAAGRGLQLLFYSVGIGQISSEVPQNLSASRPQDRQFILSSKKLLLSDSGFYLCAWSVLGGGEKLFFGSGTQLSVL.